This entry concerns a single T cell receptor (beta chain). Source study methods: How many nucleated cells were present was estimated from reference gene primer amplification. The method was immunoSEQ multiplex PCR; TCRdb's version includes in-frame clones alone and lacks a portion of them. The V and J calls and clone size come from that table; D and trimming were worked out from the DNA. The sample lists approximately 160,000 clones, 90% to 95% occurring once. V was clipped by 4 bases and J by 4 bases, with 11 bases between them. This CDR3 spans 14 amino acids. CDR1 and CDR2 from the germline V gene are MNHEY and SVGAGI. The data stem from a study of blood T cell repertoires in COVID-19. Across the study: Sources were T cells, B-cell-depleted T cells, or PBMCs; the material itself was cDNA or gDNA.

The sequencing sample was made of peripheral blood. The genes are TRBV6-5 and TRBJ1-5; D might be TRBD1 (6 bases). This sequence was found in a middle-aged man with acute or convalescent COVID-19. CDR3 sequence (DNA): TGTGCCAGCAGTTTGGGGACAACGAATCAGCCCCAGCATTTT. This gives the protein CASSLGTTNQPQHF.